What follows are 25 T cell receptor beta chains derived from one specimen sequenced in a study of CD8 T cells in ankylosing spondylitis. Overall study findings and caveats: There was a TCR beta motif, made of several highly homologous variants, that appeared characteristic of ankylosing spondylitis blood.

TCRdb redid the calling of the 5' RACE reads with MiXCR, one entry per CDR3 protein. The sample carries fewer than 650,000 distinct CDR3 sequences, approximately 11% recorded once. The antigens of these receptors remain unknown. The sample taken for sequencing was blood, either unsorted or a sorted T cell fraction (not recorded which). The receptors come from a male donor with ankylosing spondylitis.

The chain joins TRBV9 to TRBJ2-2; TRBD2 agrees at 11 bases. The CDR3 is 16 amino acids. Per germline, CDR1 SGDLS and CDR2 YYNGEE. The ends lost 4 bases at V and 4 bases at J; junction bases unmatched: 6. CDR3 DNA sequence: TGTGCCAGCAGCTCTGGACTAGCGGGTTCCACCGGGGAGCTGTTTTTT. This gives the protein CASSSGLAGSTGELFF.

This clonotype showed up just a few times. Written as DNA, the CDR3 is TGTGCCAGCAGTACCACTCTAGCGGGAGCCTTAGCGAACACCGGGGAGCTGTTTTTT. This translates into CASSTTLAGALANTGELFF. This rearrangement joins TRBV6-2 or TRBV6-3 to TRBJ2-2; TRBD2 aligns across 10 bases. The CDR3 length is 19 residues. CDR1 MNHEY and CDR2 SVGEGT come from the germline V gene. The trim removed 5 bases at V and 0 bases at J, leaving 12 bases unmatched.

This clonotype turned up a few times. This chain's CDR3 is CASSRDRWKPQHF. The DNA for the CDR3 is TGTGCCAGCAGCCGGGACAGGTGGAAGCCCCAGCATTTT. The chain is built from TRBV6-2 or TRBV6-3 and TRBJ1-5; 8 bases map to TRBD1. Germline assignment: CDR1 MNHEY and CDR2 SVGEGT. V trimming: 6 bases; J trimming: 8 bases; junction bases outside the gene matches: 6. CDR3 length equals 13 residues.

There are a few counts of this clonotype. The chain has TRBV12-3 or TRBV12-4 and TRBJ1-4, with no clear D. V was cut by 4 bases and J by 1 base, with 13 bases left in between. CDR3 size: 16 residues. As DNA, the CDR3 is TGTGCCAGCAGTTCGACGAGTGGGTTAACTAATGAAAAACTGTTTTTT. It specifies CASSSTSGLTNEKLFF.

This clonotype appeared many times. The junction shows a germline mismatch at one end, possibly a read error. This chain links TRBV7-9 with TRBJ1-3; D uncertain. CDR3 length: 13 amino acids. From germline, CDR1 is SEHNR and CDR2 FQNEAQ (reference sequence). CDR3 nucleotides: TGTGCCAGCAGCTCGCCGAATATACTTGAAGAAGATTTT. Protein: CASSSPNILEEDF.

CDR3 residues: CASSLKGDLEQFF. CDR3 DNA: TGCGCCAGCAGCTTGAAGGGGGACCTTGAGCAGTTCTTC. V is TRBV5-1 and J is TRBJ2-1; D possibly corresponds to TRBD1 (6 bases). The germline CDR1 and CDR2 sequences are SGHRS and YFSETQ. This CDR3 comprises 13 residues. V dropped 1 base and J dropped 9 bases, with 11 bases sitting between them.

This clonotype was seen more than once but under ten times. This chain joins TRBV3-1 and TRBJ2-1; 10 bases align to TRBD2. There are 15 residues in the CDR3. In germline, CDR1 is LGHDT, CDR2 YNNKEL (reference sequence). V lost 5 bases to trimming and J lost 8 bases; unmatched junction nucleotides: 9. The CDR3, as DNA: TGTGCCAGCAGCTTCCGGAGCGGGAGGGAGGATGAGCAGTTCTTC. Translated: CASSFRSGREDEQFF.

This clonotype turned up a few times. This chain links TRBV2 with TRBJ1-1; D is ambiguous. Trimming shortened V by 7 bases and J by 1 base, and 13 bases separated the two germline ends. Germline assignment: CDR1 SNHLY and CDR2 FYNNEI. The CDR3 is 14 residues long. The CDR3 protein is CASTTPTQNTEAFF. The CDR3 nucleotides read TGTGCCAGCACCACTCCGACACAGAACACTGAAGCTTTCTTT.

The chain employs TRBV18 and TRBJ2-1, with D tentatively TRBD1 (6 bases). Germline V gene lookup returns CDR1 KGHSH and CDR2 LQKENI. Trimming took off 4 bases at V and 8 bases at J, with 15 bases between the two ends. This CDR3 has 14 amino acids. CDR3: CASSQSQGGDEQFF. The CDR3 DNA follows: TGTGCCAGCTCACAGTCACAGGGTGGAGATGAGCAGTTCTTC.

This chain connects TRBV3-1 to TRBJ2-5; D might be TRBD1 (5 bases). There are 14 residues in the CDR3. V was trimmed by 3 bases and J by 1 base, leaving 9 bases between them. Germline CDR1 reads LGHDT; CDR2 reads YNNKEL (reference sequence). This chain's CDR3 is CASSHTTVQETQYF. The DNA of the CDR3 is TGTGCCAGCAGCCACACGACAGTCCAAGAGACCCAGTACTTC.

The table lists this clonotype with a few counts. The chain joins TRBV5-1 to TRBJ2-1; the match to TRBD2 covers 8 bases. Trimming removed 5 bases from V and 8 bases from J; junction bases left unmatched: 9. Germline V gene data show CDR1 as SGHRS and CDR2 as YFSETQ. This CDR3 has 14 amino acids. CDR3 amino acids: CASSLQREWHEQFF. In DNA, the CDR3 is TGCGCCAGCAGTCTCCAGCGGGAGTGGCATGAGCAGTTCTTC.

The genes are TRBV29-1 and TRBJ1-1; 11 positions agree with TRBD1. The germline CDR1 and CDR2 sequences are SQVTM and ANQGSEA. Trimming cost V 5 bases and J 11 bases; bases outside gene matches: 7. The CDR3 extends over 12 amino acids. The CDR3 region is CSVLGQGAAAFF. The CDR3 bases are TGCAGCGTTCTAGGACAGGGGGCGGCTGCTTTCTTT.

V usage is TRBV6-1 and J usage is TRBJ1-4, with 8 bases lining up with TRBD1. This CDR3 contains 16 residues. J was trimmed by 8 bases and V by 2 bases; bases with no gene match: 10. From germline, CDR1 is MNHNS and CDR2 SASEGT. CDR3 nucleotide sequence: TGTGCCAGCAGTGAACTCTCAGGGGGCCTTGACGAAAAACTGTTTTTT. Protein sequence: CASSELSGGLDEKLFF.

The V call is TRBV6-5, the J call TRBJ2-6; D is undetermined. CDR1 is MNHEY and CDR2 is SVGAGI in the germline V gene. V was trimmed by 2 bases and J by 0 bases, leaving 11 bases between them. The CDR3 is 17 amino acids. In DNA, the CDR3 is TGTGCCAGCAGTTACGCCAGAGATTACTCTGGGGCCAACGTCCTGACTTTC. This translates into CASSYARDYSGANVLTF.

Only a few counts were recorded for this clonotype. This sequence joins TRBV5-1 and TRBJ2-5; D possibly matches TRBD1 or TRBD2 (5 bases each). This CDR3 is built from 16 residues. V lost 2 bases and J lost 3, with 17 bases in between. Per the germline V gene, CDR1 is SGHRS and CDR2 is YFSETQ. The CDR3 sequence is CASSLIPRRGEETQYF. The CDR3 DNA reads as TGCGCCAGCAGCTTAATTCCTCGGAGAGGGGAAGAGACCCAGTACTTC.

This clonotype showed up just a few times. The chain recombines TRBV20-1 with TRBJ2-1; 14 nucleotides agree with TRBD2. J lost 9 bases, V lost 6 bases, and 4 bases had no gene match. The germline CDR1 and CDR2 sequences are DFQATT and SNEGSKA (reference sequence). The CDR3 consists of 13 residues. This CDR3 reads CSAEGLAGVEQFF. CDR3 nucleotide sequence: TGCAGTGCCGAGGGACTAGCGGGAGTTGAGCAGTTCTTC.

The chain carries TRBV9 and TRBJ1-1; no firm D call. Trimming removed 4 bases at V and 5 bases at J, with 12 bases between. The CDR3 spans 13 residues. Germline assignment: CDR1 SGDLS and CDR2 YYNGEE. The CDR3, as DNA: TGTGCCAGCAGCACGAGCGCGGGAACTGAAGCTTTCTTT. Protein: CASSTSAGTEAFF.

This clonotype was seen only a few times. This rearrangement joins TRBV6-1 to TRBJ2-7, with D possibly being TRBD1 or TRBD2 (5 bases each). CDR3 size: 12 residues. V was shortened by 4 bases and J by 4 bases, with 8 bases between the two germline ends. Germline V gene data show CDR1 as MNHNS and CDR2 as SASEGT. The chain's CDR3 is CASSVWGYEQYV. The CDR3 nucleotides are TGTGCCAGCAGTGTATGGGGGTACGAGCAGTACGTC.

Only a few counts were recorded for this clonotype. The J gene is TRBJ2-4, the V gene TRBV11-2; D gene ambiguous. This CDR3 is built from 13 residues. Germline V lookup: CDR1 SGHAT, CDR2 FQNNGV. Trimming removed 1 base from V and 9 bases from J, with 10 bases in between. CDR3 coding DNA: TGTGCCAGCAGCTTAGGGTCCCAAGGCATTCAGTACTTC. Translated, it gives CASSLGSQGIQYF.

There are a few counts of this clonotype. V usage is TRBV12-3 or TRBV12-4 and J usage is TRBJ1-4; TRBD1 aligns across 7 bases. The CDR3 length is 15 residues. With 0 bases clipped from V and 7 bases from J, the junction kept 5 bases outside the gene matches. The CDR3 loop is CASSLAGTAPEKLFF. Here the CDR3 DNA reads TGTGCCAGCAGTTTAGCGGGGACAGCCCCTGAAAAACTGTTTTTT.

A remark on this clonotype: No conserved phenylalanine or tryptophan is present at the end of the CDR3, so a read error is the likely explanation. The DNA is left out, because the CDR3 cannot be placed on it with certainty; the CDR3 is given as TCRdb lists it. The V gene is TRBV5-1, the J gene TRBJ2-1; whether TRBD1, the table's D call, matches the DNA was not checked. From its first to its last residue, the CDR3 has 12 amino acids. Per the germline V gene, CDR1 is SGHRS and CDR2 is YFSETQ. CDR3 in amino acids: CASSIGQGLSVV.

The CDR3 coding sequence is TGTGCCAGCGGCCCCGGGACACGTCCGACCGGGGAGCTGTTTTTT. Amino acids: CASGPGTRPTGELFF. The chain couples TRBV5-6 to TRBJ2-2, with D possibly matching TRBD1 (6 bases). V lost 7 bases and J 5 bases, leaving 18 bases between the germline ends. This CDR3 comprises 15 residues. The germline gives CDR1 SGHDT, CDR2 YYEEEE. The full variable domain, in which reference TRBV5-6 and TRBJ2-2 provide the parts outside the CDR3, is DAGVTQSPTHLIKTRGQQVTLRCSPKSGHDTVSWYQQALGQGPQFIFQYYEEEERQRGNFPDRFSGHQFPNYSSELNVNALLLGDSALYLCASGPGTRPTGELFFGEGSRLTVL.

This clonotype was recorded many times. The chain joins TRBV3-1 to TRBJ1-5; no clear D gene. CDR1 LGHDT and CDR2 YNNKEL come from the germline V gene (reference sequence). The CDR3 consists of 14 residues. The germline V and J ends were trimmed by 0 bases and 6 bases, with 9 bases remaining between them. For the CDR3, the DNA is TGTGCCAGCAGCCAAGATACAGCAGTTCAGCCCCAGCATTTT. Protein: CASSQDTAVQPQHF. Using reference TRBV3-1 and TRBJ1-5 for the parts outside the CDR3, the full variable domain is DTAVSQTPKYLVTQMGNDKSIKCEQNLGHDTMYWYKQDSKKFLKIMFSYNNKELIINETVPNRFSPKSPDKAHLNLHINSLELGDSAVYFCASSQDTAVQPQHFGDGTRLSIL.

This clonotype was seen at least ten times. The CDR3 sequence: CSARGTSGREEQYF. The CDR3, as DNA: TGCAGTGCCCGGGGGACTAGCGGGCGGGAGGAGCAGTACTTC. The gene calls are TRBV20-1 and TRBJ2-7; 12 nucleotides align to TRBD2. The junction had 10 bases not matched to a gene; V was cut back by 6 bases and J by 7 bases. The CDR3 has 14 residues. Germline lookup yields CDR1 DFQATT and CDR2 SNEGSKA (reference sequence).

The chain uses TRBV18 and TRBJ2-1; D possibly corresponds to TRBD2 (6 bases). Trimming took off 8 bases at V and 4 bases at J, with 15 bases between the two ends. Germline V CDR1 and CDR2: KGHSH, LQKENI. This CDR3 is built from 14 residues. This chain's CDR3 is CASVRESRYNEQFF. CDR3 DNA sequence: TGTGCCAGCGTACGGGAGTCTCGTTACAATGAGCAGTTCTTC.